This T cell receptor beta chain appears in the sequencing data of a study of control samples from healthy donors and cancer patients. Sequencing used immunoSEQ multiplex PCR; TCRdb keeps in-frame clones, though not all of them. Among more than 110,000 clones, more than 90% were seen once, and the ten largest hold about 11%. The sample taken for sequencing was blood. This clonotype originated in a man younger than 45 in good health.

DNA of the CDR3: TGTGCCAGCAGCTTCCGGGACAGGGCTAACTATGGCTACACCTTC. Translating gives CASSFRDRANYGYTF. V and J are TRBV5-6 and TRBJ1-2; the match to TRBD1 covers 9 bases. CDR1 is SGHDT and CDR2 is YYEEEE in the germline V gene. The CDR3 is made up of 15 amino acids. V lost 2 bases to trimming and J lost 0 bases; unmatched junction nucleotides: 2.